These 20 T cell receptor beta chains originate from one sample sequenced in a study of blood T cell repertoires in COVID-19. TCRdb's copy holds only in-frame clones and misses some; the assay was immunoSEQ multiplex PCR. The data contain under 200,000 clones, 85% to 95% of them singletons. The specimen sequenced was peripheral blood. The receptors here all came from a man aged 50-60 years with acute or convalescent COVID-19.

The chain has TRBV19 and TRBJ2-6; the D is unclear. Germline V gene data show CDR1 as LNHDA and CDR2 as SQIVND (reference sequence). This CDR3 has 16 amino acids. The ends were cut back, 5 bases at V and 0 bases at J, with 11 bases in the middle. For the CDR3, the DNA is TGTGCCAGTAGTTTCCCTCTGAGCTCTGGGGCCAACGTCCTGACTTTC. Amino acid sequence: CASSFPLSSGANVLTF.

The chain employs TRBV27 and TRBJ2-7, with 11 bases that match TRBD2. The CDR3 is 20 residues long. The germline gives CDR1 MNHEY, CDR2 SMNVEV (reference sequence). V gave up 6 bases and J gave up 0 bases; unmatched junction bases: 19. The CDR3 region has the DNA TGTGCCAGCAGCCTAGGGGGGATAGGACTAGCGGGTACCAGCTCCTACGAGCAGTACTTC. The encoded protein is CASSLGGIGLAGTSSYEQYF.

The V call is TRBV2, the J call TRBJ2-2; 14 bases map to TRBD2. V lost 7 bases to trimming and J lost 6 bases; unmatched junction nucleotides: 7. CDR3 size: 16 residues. The germline gives CDR1 SNHLY, CDR2 FYNNEI. The CDR3 DNA reads TGTGCCAGCACGACTAGCGGGGGGGCCCAGTCCGGGGAGCTGTTTTTT. It is translated as CASTTSGGAQSGELFF.

V usage is TRBV7-2 and J usage is TRBJ1-1; 7 bases line up with TRBD1. The CDR3 runs 14 residues. V gave up 1 base and J gave up 4 bases; unmatched junction bases: 3. Germline CDR1 and CDR2: SGHTA and FQGNSA. The CDR3 sequence is CASSLGGQSTEAFF. The CDR3 DNA sequence: TGTGCCAGCAGCTTAGGGGGACAGAGCACTGAAGCTTTCTTT.

The chain combines TRBV6-1 with TRBJ2-1; no firm D call. Germline V gene data show CDR1 as MNHNS and CDR2 as SASEGT. Trimming removed 3 bases at V and 6 bases at J, with 6 bases between. The CDR3 is made up of 12 amino acids. The CDR3 protein is CASSEIGNEQFF. DNA for the CDR3: TGTGCCAGCAGTGAGATCGGCAATGAGCAGTTCTTC.

The chain recombines TRBV7-9 with TRBJ2-6, with TRBD1 as a possible D gene (5 bases). V was pared by 1 base and J by 4 bases, with 11 bases between. The CDR3 runs to 16 residues. Germline assignment: CDR1 SEHNR and CDR2 FQNEAQ (reference sequence). For the CDR3, the DNA is TGTGCCAGCAGCTTAGGGGGCGCGTCCGGGGCCAACGTCCTGACTTTC. It specifies CASSLGGASGANVLTF.

The V call is TRBV28, the J call TRBJ1-5, with TRBD1 identical over 7 bases. The CDR3 loop spans 17 amino acids. J lost 0 bases, V lost 5 bases, and 10 bases had no gene match. Germline V gene sequence: CDR1 MDHEN, CDR2 SYDVKM. In DNA, the CDR3 is TGTGCCAGCAGTCTAAGACAGGGAGTATATAGCAATCAGCCCCAGCATTTT. Translating gives CASSLRQGVYSNQPQHF.

The chain combines TRBV19 with TRBJ2-2, with 8 nucleotides matching TRBD1. The germline V gene encodes CDR1 LNHDA and CDR2 SQIVND (reference sequence). CDR3 length: 19 amino acids. The trim removed 7 bases at V and 1 base at J, leaving 17 bases unmatched. The CDR3 DNA is TGTGCCAGTATATGGGGTGTGCCAGAGACAGGGGAGAACACCGGGGAGCTGTTTTTT. As protein: CASIWGVPETGENTGELFF.

V gene TRBV3-1 (or the pseudogene TRBV3-2) combines with J gene TRBJ2-6; D ambiguous. The germline CDR1 and CDR2 sequences are LGHDT and YNNKEL (reference sequence). The CDR3 totals 16 residues. V lost 4 bases to trimming and J lost 0 bases, with 10 bases between them. The CDR3 region has the DNA TGTGCCAGCAGCCGAGGCATGTACTCTGGGGCCAACGTCCTGACTTTC. Translated, it gives CASSRGMYSGANVLTF.

V gene TRBV29-1 combines with J gene TRBJ2-2, with D unresolved. Germline V gene lookup returns CDR1 SQVTM and CDR2 ANQGSEA. The CDR3 is 14 residues long. Trimming removed 5 bases at V and 5 bases at J, with 15 bases between. CDR3 region: CSVSPGSLTGELFF. The CDR3 bases are TGCAGCGTTAGTCCAGGCTCTCTGACCGGGGAGCTGTTTTTT.

The V gene is TRBV24-1, the J gene TRBJ1-1; D remains unclear. Trimming left V 5 bases short and J 3 bases short, with 6 bases between. The germline gives CDR1 KGHDR, CDR2 SFDVKD. The CDR3 has 12 amino acids. The CDR3 region is CATSGSDTEAFF. CDR3 DNA: TGTGCCACCAGTGGTTCGGACACTGAAGCTTTCTTT.

The chain recombines TRBV6-2 or TRBV6-3 with TRBJ2-7, with a tentative D call TRBD1 (5 bases). This CDR3 is 13 amino acids long. V was cut by 2 bases and J by 5 bases, with 10 bases left in between. Germline CDR1 reads MNHEY; CDR2 reads SVGEGT. For the CDR3, the DNA is TGTGCCAGCAGTTACGTCTTAGGGGACGAGCAGTACGTC. This translates into CASSYVLGDEQYV.

The chain joins TRBV20-1 to TRBJ2-1; 9 bases agree with TRBD2. Germline V gene lookup returns CDR1 DFQATT and CDR2 SNEGSKA (reference sequence). V gave up 3 bases and J gave up 0 bases; unmatched junction bases: 9. The CDR3 consists of 17 residues. CDR3 region: CSASARPGLASYNEQFF. The CDR3 region has the DNA TGCAGTGCTAGTGCCAGGCCGGGACTAGCCTCCTACAATGAGCAGTTCTTC.

This rearrangement joins TRBV3-1 (or the pseudogene TRBV3-2) to TRBJ2-6; D is unclear. Trimming removed 3 bases from V and 1 base from J, with 4 bases in between. CDR1 LGHDT and CDR2 YNNKEL come from the germline V gene (reference sequence). CDR3 length equals 14 residues. In DNA, the CDR3 is TGTGCCAGCAGCCAGACATCTGGGGCCAACGTCCTGACTTTC. This codes for CASSQTSGANVLTF.

The CDR3 is CASPARIRWGPVEAFF. The DNA for the CDR3 is TGTGCCAGCCCAGCAAGAATTAGGTGGGGGCCTGTCGAAGCTTTCTTT. This sequence joins TRBV14 and TRBJ1-1; TRBD1 might be the D (6 bases). This CDR3 has 16 residues. The germline V gene has CDR1 SGHDN and CDR2 FVKESK. V lost 8 bases and J 8 bases, leaving 27 bases between the germline ends.

This clone has only one observation. The V and J genes are TRBV3-1 (or the pseudogene TRBV3-2) and TRBJ2-7; unclear D gene. Germline loops: CDR1 LGHDT, CDR2 YNNKEL (reference sequence). The V gene lost 0 bases and the J gene lost 5 bases, with 17 bases spanning the gap. CDR3 length: 16 residues. The CDR3, as DNA: TGTGCCAGCAGCCAAGATCTACCCCTAGAGGTCCACGAGCAGTACGTC. Residues: CASSQDLPLEVHEQYV.

The V call is TRBV3-1 (or the pseudogene TRBV3-2), the J call TRBJ1-6; 8 positions agree with TRBD1. CDR3 length: 14 amino acids. Germline assignment: CDR1 LGHDT and CDR2 YNNKEL (reference sequence). The V gene end was trimmed by 1 base and the J gene end by 7 bases; junction bases not matched to a gene: 0. CDR3: CASSQGDRNSPLHF. CDR3 coding DNA: TGTGCCAGCAGCCAAGGGGACAGGAATTCACCCCTCCACTTT.

This rearrangement joins TRBV2 to TRBJ2-1; D perhaps matches TRBD2 (6 bases). Trimming pared 7 bases from V and 6 bases from J, leaving 13 bases between. The CDR3 spans 13 residues. From germline, CDR1 is SNHLY and CDR2 FYNNEI. The CDR3 loop is CASTSPGGNEQFF. The CDR3 bases are TGTGCCAGCACTAGCCCCGGGGGCAATGAGCAGTTCTTC.

The V call is TRBV2, the J call TRBJ2-3; 9 positions agree with TRBD1. Germline V gene data show CDR1 as SNHLY and CDR2 as FYNNEI. This CDR3 region has 14 residues. V lost 8 bases and J lost 2; bases outside the gene matches: 5. The DNA for the CDR3 is TGTGCCAGCGGGGACAGGGAATACACAGATACGCAGTATTTT. The encoded protein is CASGDREYTDTQYF.

The table lists this clone with a few counts. CDR3 in DNA: TGTGCCTGGAGTACAGGGGGGACTCAGCCCCAGCATTTT. This translates into CAWSTGGTQPQHF. The V gene is TRBV30, the J gene TRBJ1-5, with 8 nucleotides matching TRBD1. This CDR3 is 13 amino acids long. V was clipped by 2 bases and J by 6 bases; unmatched bases: 3. Germline CDR1 is GTSNPN and CDR2 is SVGIG (reference sequence).